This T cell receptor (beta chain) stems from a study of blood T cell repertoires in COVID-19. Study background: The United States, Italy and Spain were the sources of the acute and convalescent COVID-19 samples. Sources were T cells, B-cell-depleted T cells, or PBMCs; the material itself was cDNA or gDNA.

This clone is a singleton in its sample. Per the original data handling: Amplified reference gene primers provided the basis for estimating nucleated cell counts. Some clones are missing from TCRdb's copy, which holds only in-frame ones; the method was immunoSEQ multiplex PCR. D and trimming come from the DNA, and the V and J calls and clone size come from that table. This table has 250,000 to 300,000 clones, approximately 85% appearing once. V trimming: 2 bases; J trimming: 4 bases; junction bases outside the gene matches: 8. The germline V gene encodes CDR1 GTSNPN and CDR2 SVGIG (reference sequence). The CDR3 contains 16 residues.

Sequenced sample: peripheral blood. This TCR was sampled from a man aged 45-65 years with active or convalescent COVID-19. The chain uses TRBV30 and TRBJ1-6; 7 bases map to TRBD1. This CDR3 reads CAWSPRDRGYNSPLHF. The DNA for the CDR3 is TGTGCCTGGAGTCCCAGGGACAGAGGATATAATTCACCCCTCCACTTT.